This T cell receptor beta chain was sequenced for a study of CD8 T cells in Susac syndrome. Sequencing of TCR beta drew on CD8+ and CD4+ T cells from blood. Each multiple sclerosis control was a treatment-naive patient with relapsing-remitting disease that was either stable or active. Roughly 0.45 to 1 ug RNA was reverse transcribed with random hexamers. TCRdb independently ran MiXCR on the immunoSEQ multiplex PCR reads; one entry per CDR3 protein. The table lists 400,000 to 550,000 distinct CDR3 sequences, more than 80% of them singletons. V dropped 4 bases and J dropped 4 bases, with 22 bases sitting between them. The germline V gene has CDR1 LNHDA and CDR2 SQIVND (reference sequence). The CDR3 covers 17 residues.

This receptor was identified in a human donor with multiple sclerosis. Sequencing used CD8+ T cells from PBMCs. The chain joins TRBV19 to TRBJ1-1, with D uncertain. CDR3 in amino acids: CASSTDLLSQASTEAFF. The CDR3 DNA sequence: TGTGCCAGTAGTACTGACCTACTTTCTCAGGCTAGCACTGAAGCTTTCTTT.